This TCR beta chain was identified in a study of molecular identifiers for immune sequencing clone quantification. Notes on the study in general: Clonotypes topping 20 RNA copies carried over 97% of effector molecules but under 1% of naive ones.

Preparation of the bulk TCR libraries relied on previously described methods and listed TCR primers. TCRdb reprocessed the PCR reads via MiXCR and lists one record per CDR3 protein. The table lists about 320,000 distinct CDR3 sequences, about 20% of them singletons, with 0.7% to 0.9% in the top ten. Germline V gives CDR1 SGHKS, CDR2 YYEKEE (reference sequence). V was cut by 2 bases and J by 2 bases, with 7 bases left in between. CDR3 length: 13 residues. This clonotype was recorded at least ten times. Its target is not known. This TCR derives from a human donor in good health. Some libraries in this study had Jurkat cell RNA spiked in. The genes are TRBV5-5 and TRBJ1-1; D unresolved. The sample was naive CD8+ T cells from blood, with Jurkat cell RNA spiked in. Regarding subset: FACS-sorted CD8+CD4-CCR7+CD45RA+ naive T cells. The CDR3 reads CASSLFINTEAFF. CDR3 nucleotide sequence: TGTGCCAGCAGCTTATTTATCAACACTGAAGCTTTCTTT.